Shown below are 15 T cell receptor beta chains from a single sample sequenced in a study of identical twins. Each CDR3 protein is one row after TCRdb ran MiXCR on the 5' RACE reads. The sample has about 480,000 distinct CDR3 sequences, more than 13% seen once. The data were also submitted as part of a second study, on yellow fever vaccine responses in identical twins.

The sequencing sample was made of CD4+ T cells sorted from blood. The receptor set was obtained from a woman younger than 35 in good health.

There are a few counts of this clonotype. The rearrangement joins TRBV20-1 to TRBJ1-5, with D possibly TRBD1 on 6 matching bases. CDR1 and CDR2 from the germline V gene are DFQATT and SNEGSKA (reference sequence). V was cut by 2 bases and J by 8 bases, with 13 bases left in between. The CDR3 has 13 residues. In DNA, the CDR3 is TGCAGTGCTAGAAAGGCAGGGGAAAAGCCCCAGCATTTT. This translates into CSARKAGEKPQHF.

This clonotype was seen ten or more times. The J gene is TRBJ2-5, the V gene TRBV5-1; tentatively, D is TRBD1 or TRBD2 (5 bases each). The CDR3 sequence is 15 residues long. The germline gives CDR1 SGHRS, CDR2 YFSETQ. Trimming shortened V by 0 bases and J by 2 bases, and 11 bases separated the two germline ends. This chain's CDR3 is CASSLASGQQETQYF. Written as DNA, the CDR3 is TGCGCCAGCAGCTTGGCGTCGGGGCAGCAAGAGACCCAGTACTTC.

The gene calls are TRBV7-6 and TRBJ2-3; 10 bases agree with TRBD1. Losses at the gene ends were 8 bases for V and 1 base for J; bases not matched to a gene: 3. There are 14 residues in the CDR3. Looked up from germline, CDR1 is SGHVS and CDR2 is FNYEAQ. The CDR3 is CASATGGGTDTQYF. CDR3 bases: TGTGCCAGCGCGACAGGGGGCGGCACAGATACGCAGTATTTT.

As for this clonotype: This may stem from a read error, because a much larger clone lies one nucleotide away. The gene calls are TRBV7-9 and TRBJ1-5; the D is unclear. Trimming took off 2 bases at V and 3 bases at J, with 2 bases between the two ends. Germline values: CDR1 SEHNR, CDR2 FQNEAQ (reference sequence). CDR3 length: 12 residues. Here the CDR3 DNA reads TGTGCCAGCAGCTTAAACAATCAGCCCCAGCATTTT. Protein product: CASSLNNQPQHF.

The chain recombines TRBV20-1 with TRBJ1-1, with unresolved D. Trimming left V 4 bases short and J 2 bases short, with 8 bases between. CDR3 length equals 12 residues. CDR1 and CDR2 (germline): DFQATT, SNEGSKA (reference sequence). For the CDR3, the DNA is TGCAGTGCTACCCCGGATAACACTGAAGCTTTCTTT. This gives the protein CSATPDNTEAFF.

This clonotype was counted a few times. The chain uses TRBV9 and TRBJ1-6; unclear D gene. The germline V gene encodes CDR1 SGDLS and CDR2 YYNGEE. Trimming took 0 bases from V and 9 from J, leaving 13 bases between them. The CDR3 is 15 amino acids. The CDR3 region has the DNA TGTGCCAGCAGCGTAGGCGGAGGGTTAGGTTCACCCCTCCACTTT. Its protein product is CASSVGGGLGSPLHF.

The chain joins TRBV20-1 to TRBJ2-7, with 7 bases identical to TRBD1. CDR1 and CDR2 (germline): DFQATT, SNEGSKA (reference sequence). The CDR3 is 14 amino acids. Germline trimming cut 2 bases from V and 3 bases from J; bases unmatched to any gene: 7. DNA of the CDR3: TGCAGTGCTAGAACCGGGACAGCTTTCTACGAGCAGTACTTC. Residues: CSARTGTAFYEQYF.

The sample holds a few counts of this clonotype. The chain links TRBV4-3 to TRBJ1-1; no clear D gene. The germline gives CDR1 LGHNA, CDR2 YSLEER. V dropped 0 bases and J dropped 5 bases, with 7 bases sitting between them. The CDR3 is 13 amino acids. The chain's CDR3 is CASSQDFSTEAFF. Written as DNA, the CDR3 is TGCGCCAGCAGCCAAGATTTTAGTACTGAAGCTTTCTTT.

This clonotype occurred many times. The chain employs TRBV27 and TRBJ2-3, with 8 bases aligning to TRBD2. With 4 bases clipped from V and 0 bases from J, the junction kept 3 bases outside the gene matches. From germline, CDR1 is MNHEY and CDR2 SMNVEV (reference sequence). This CDR3 comprises 15 residues. This chain's CDR3 is CASSSPSGSTDTQYF. CDR3 sequence (DNA): TGTGCCAGCAGTTCGCCTAGCGGGAGCACAGATACGCAGTATTTT.

The CDR3 spells CASSLGTANTVLNYGYTF. CDR3 nucleotides: TGTGCCAGCAGCTTAGGGACAGCAAATACAGTCCTAAACTATGGCTACACCTTC. The V gene is TRBV7-8, the J gene TRBJ1-2, with D possibly matching TRBD1 (6 bases). Germline CDR1 is SGHVS and CDR2 is FQNEAQ. The CDR3 contains 18 residues. V lost 1 base and J lost 2, with 20 bases in between.

This rearrangement joins TRBV20-1 to TRBJ2-7; D perhaps matches TRBD2 (5 bases). Germline V gene data show CDR1 as DFQATT and CDR2 as SNEGSKA (reference sequence). The ends were cut back, 1 base at V and 7 bases at J, with 8 bases in the middle. CDR3 length: 11 residues. The CDR3 DNA is TGCAGTGCTAGAGCCCCGGGGGAGCAGTACTTC. This sequence encodes CSARAPGEQYF.

On this clonotype: A much more abundant neighbour one base away suggests this may be a read error. The chain links TRBV29-1 to TRBJ2-5, with D possibly TRBD2 on 5 matching bases. Looked up from germline, CDR1 is SQVTM and CDR2 is ANQGSEA. V lost 4 bases, J lost 4 bases, and 13 bases lay in between. This CDR3 is 13 amino acids long. This CDR3 reads CSVGLSRTETQYF. DNA of the CDR3: TGCAGCGTTGGACTAAGTCGAACAGAGACCCAGTACTTC.

The V call is TRBV29-1, the J call TRBJ2-5, with 15 bases that match TRBD2. The CDR3 totals 16 residues. Germline values: CDR1 SQVTM, CDR2 ANQGSEA. V gave up 6 bases and J gave up 2 bases; unmatched junction bases: 7. CDR3 protein: CSVERTSGRAQETQYF. In nucleotides, the CDR3 is TGCAGCGTCGAACGGACTAGCGGGAGGGCACAAGAGACCCAGTACTTC.

This clonotype turned up a few times. This CDR3 reads CATRGLSTDTQYF. CDR3 bases: TGTGCCACCAGGGGGTTGAGCACAGATACGCAGTATTTT. The chain joins TRBV24-1 to TRBJ2-3; D is uncertain. The CDR3 has 13 amino acids. Per the germline V gene, CDR1 is KGHDR and CDR2 is SFDVKD. V lost 7 bases and J lost 0, with 7 bases in between.

The chain uses TRBV27 and TRBJ2-3; the match to TRBD2 covers 11 bases. The V gene's germline CDR1 is MNHEY and CDR2 SMNVEV (reference sequence). The CDR3 has 15 residues. Trimming cost V 7 bases and J 8 bases; bases outside gene matches: 11. The CDR3 nucleotides read TGTGCCAGCACTACCTTTGGGACTAGCGGTCGTACGCAGTATTTT. Translated, it gives CASTTFGTSGRTQYF.